The rows below give T cell receptor beta chains drawn from one sample of a study of T cell responses to AZD1222 COVID-19 vaccine. Using immunoSEQ multiplex PCR, the repertoire was profiled, and TCRdb retains in-frame clones only, with some absent. The data contain approximately 100,000 clones, 90% to 95% of them singletons. The source was peripheral blood, collected on day 0 of AZD1222 vaccination. The receptors stem from an adult in good health. Each CDR3 is given without its conserved first and last residue. The order of the fields is J gene, V gene, D gene, CDR3 protein. A D gene is named only where the DNA matches it firmly.

>TRBJ1-1|TRBV28|TRBD1
ASSFGTTGGAGNTEAF
>TRBJ2-3|TRBV10-2|NA
ASSEFPTDTQY
>TRBJ2-2|TRBV6-5|NA
ASTEGGLATGELF
>TRBJ2-2|TRBV5-1|NA
ASSLEGGELF
>TRBJ1-6|TRBV5-6|TRBD1
ASSHRDRGLVYNSPLH
>TRBJ2-1|TRBV12-5|TRBD2
ASGPRTPLADNEQF
>TRBJ1-2|TRBV4-1|TRBD1
ASSQDPGQGAYGYT
>TRBJ2-1|TRBV19|NA
ASSIFAGRSGNEQF
>TRBJ1-4|TRBV7-9|TRBD1
ASSLSRTGRNEKLF
>TRBJ2-7|TRBV6-1|NA
ASSEGSDIFSYEQY
>TRBJ2-2|TRBV6-5|NA
ASSPGHSSTGELF
>TRBJ1-1|TRBV6-6|NA
ASSRHGHLMNTEAF
>TRBJ1-5|TRBV6-1|NA
ASSGDRASGNQPQH
>TRBJ1-2|TRBV19|NA
ASSIGRNYGYT
>TRBJ2-5|TRBV5-1|NA
ASSTTTTRETQY
>TRBJ2-5|TRBV7-7|TRBD1
ASSLEWTGGQETQY
>TRBJ1-1|TRBV7-8|NA
ASSDITSGRDTEAF
>TRBJ2-7|TRBV7-8|NA
ASSSVRGKRPVYEQY
>TRBJ2-1|TRBV15|NA
ATSRAGYYNEQF
>TRBJ2-1|TRBV29-1|NA
SVRRGEQF
>TRBJ2-3|TRBV12-5|NA
ASGSQLRTSTDTQY
>TRBJ1-1|TRBV18|NA
ASSSQGHTEAF
>TRBJ1-2|TRBV3-1/TRBV3-2|NA
ASSQDPSSYT
>TRBJ1-1|TRBV9|NA
ASRRPSPLNTEAF
>TRBJ1-2|TRBV15|TRBD1
ATSARSTGGGYT
>TRBJ1-3|TRBV5-4|NA
ASSLDRARNTIY
>TRBJ2-3|TRBV27|NA
ASSPLAFTADTQY
>TRBJ2-3|TRBV6-5|NA
ASRINTGGTDTQY
>TRBJ2-3|TRBV5-1|NA
ASSLLGGARSTDTQY
>TRBJ1-6|TRBV6-5|NA
ASTAARGGESPLH
>TRBJ1-2|TRBV19|NA
ASSLPGQINGYT
>TRBJ2-2|TRBV28|TRBD2
ASRVAGGRANTGELF
>TRBJ2-4|TRBV2|NA
ASSEASIGLAKNIQY
>TRBJ2-5|TRBV11-2|NA
ASSFPSTGQETQY
>TRBJ2-7|TRBV28|TRBD2
ASSPRGGEGAYEQY
>TRBJ2-5|TRBV5-1|NA
ASSSRGPPETQY
>TRBJ2-2|TRBV11-2|NA
ASSPKVPASVTGELF
>TRBJ1-1|TRBV9|NA
ASKSTSHAEAF
>TRBJ1-1|TRBV19|TRBD1
ASSLRTGGQGEAF
>TRBJ1-1|TRBV14|NA
ASSGSFNTEAF
>TRBJ2-1|TRBV19|TRBD1
ASSLGQGNEQF
>TRBJ1-1|TRBV18|TRBD1
ASSLQGYLFTEAF
>TRBJ2-3|TRBV25-1|NA
ASSDTGQITDTQY
>TRBJ1-2|TRBV19|NA
ASSVEGRRGGYT
>TRBJ1-2|TRBV5-5|TRBD1
ASSTQGALVGYT